The sequence of this TCR beta chain was determined in a study of blood T cell repertoires in COVID-19. The assay was immunoSEQ multiplex PCR, and TCRdb's table has in-frame clones only and misses some. Among about 130,000 clones listed, 85% were seen once. The CDR3 has 14 amino acids. CDR1 is LNHDA, CDR2 SQIVND, per germline (reference sequence). The germline V and J ends were trimmed by 3 bases and 5 bases, with 10 bases remaining between them. The sequencing sample was made of peripheral blood. The TCR originated in an elderly man with active or convalescent COVID-19. This chain links TRBV19 with TRBJ2-2, with D possibly being TRBD1 (5 bases). CDR3 DNA sequence: TGTGCCAGTAGTATCTCGACAGAAACCGGGGAGCTGTTTTTT. This gives the protein CASSISTETGELFF.